These 25 T cell receptor beta chains originate from one sample sequenced in a study of vaccination effects on CD4 cells after COVID-19 (dated by TCRdb to between 2021 and 2023). Library preparation employed the immunoSEQ multiplex PCR assay. This immuneACCESS table, as held by TCRdb, lists in-frame sequences with V and J called but not all clones. Of the missing ones, under half trace to an unresolved V gene in checked studies; the others have no known cause. This sample comprises about 60,000 clones, 81% of them detected only once. The top ten hold 2.5% of the sample. Their cognate antigens are unknown. To identify antigen-specific CD4+ T cell clonotypes by their expansion, the ViraFEST assay first stimulated PBMC with viral peptide pools and then applied TCR sequencing. After about 10 days of culture, CD4+ T cells were isolated with the EasySep CD4+ T cell isolation kit. Sequencing was performed on CD4+ T cells from PBMCs cultured with HCoV-229E spike peptides, taken before COVID-19 vaccination. Reading the label with the study, this specimen's cell subset or site is: HCoV-229E spike overlapping peptide pool stimulation. The receptors were sampled from a human donor who received a COVID-19 vaccine.

The rearrangement joins TRBV5-1 to TRBJ2-3; 10 positions agree with TRBD2. With V trimmed by 4 bases and J by 4 bases, 6 bases remained unmatched. This CDR3 has 15 residues. Germline V gene data show CDR1 as SGHRS and CDR2 as YFSETQ. CDR3: CASSIGSGGADTQYF. The CDR3 DNA is TGCGCCAGCAGCATAGGCAGCGGGGGGGCAGATACGCAGTATTTT. Full variable domain (missing parts from reference TRBV5-1 and TRBJ2-3): KAGVTQTPRYLIKTRGQQVTLSCSPISGHRSVSWYQQTPGQGLQFLFEYFSETQRNKGNFPGRFSGRQFSNSRSEMNVSTLELGDSALYLCASSIGSGGADTQYFGPGTRLTVL.

This clone was detected a few times. V and J are TRBV6-2 or TRBV6-3 and TRBJ1-2; D gene ambiguous. The CDR3 loop spans 13 amino acids. Germline V gene lookup returns CDR1 MNHEY and CDR2 SVGEGT. V lost 0 bases to trimming and J lost 4 bases, with 6 bases between them. CDR3 in DNA: TGTGCCAGCAGTTACTCAGGCCTCTATGGCTACACCTTC. It codes for CASSYSGLYGYTF.

The chain couples TRBV2 to TRBJ2-7; TRBD1 matches 8 bases. The germline gives CDR1 SNHLY, CDR2 FYNNEI. J lost 2 bases, V lost 8 bases, and 8 bases had no gene match. The CDR3 covers 14 residues. The CDR3 protein is CASVRGRGPYEQYV. The CDR3 DNA reads TGTGCCAGCGTCAGGGGCAGGGGGCCCTACGAGCAGTACGTC.

This chain uses TRBV19 with TRBJ1-2; a weak D match, TRBD1 (5 bases). The CDR3 extends over 14 amino acids. Per germline, CDR1 LNHDA and CDR2 SQIVND (reference sequence). Trimming took 5 bases from V and 5 from J, leaving 15 bases between them. CDR3 bases: TGTGCCAGTAGTCGAGGGGCGGGGGAGTATGGCTACACCTTC. It is translated as CASSRGAGEYGYTF.

The chain combines TRBV9 with TRBJ1-2; D unclear. V dropped 5 bases and J dropped 1 base, with 6 bases sitting between them. The CDR3 contains 12 residues. CDR1 and CDR2 (germline): SGDLS, YYNGEE. The CDR3 sequence is CASRRLNYGYTF. The CDR3 DNA follows: TGTGCCAGCAGACGGCTTAACTATGGCTACACCTTC.

This chain uses TRBV5-5 with TRBJ2-1; 12 nucleotides line up with TRBD2. The CDR3 extends over 15 amino acids. Germline CDR1 and CDR2: SGHKS and YYEKEE (reference sequence). After removal of 2 bases from V and 9 bases from J, the junction contained 6 bases not matched to a gene. The CDR3 coding sequence is TGTGCCAGCAGCTTTTCACTAGCGGGGGGTTTTGAGCAGTTCTTC. It translates to CASSFSLAGGFEQFF.

The V gene is TRBV5-1, the J gene TRBJ2-2; TRBD1 agrees at 9 bases. Germline V gene data show CDR1 as SGHRS and CDR2 as YFSETQ. This CDR3 has 16 residues. The V and J ends lost 0 bases and 5 bases, in that order; junction bases with no gene match: 5. CDR3 sequence reads: CASSLGRTGATGELFF. The CDR3 DNA follows: TGCGCCAGCAGCTTGGGGAGGACAGGGGCAACCGGGGAGCTGTTTTTT.

J is TRBJ2-2 and V is TRBV24-1; D gene unclear. The length of the CDR3 is 12 residues. Trimming pared 0 bases from V and 6 bases from J, leaving 1 base between. Per germline, CDR1 KGHDR and CDR2 SFDVKD. The CDR3 coding sequence is TGTGCCACCAGTGATTTGGCCGGGGAGCTGTTTTTT. Translation gives CATSDLAGELFF.

This chain uses TRBV7-2 with TRBJ1-2; D is possibly TRBD1 (6 bases). This CDR3 spans 14 amino acids. The V gene's germline CDR1 is SGHTA and CDR2 FQGNSA. The V end was cut by 0 bases, the J end by 2 bases, with 7 bases between. The chain's CDR3 is CASSLATGNYGYTF. Written as DNA, the CDR3 is TGTGCCAGCAGCTTAGCCACAGGGAACTATGGCTACACCTTC.

J is TRBJ1-1 and V is TRBV28; maybe TRBD1 (6 bases). Trimming stripped 6 bases from V and 1 base from J, with 9 bases between. CDR3 length: 13 amino acids. Germline CDR1 and CDR2: MDHEN and SYDVKM. The DNA of the CDR3 is TGTGCCAGCAGGTCACAGGGGAACACTGAAGCTTTCTTT. Amino acids: CASRSQGNTEAFF.

This clone occurred a few times. The V call is TRBV7-3, the J call TRBJ2-1, with D possibly being TRBD2 (5 bases). V was pared by 1 base and J by 6 bases, with 16 bases between. Germline values: CDR1 SGHTA, CDR2 FQGTGA. This CDR3 has 16 amino acids. CDR3 bases: TGTGCCAGCAGCTTAATACCACAGCGCGGGTCCAATGAGCAGTTCTTC. It specifies CASSLIPQRGSNEQFF.

This clone was counted only a few times. The V and J genes are TRBV4-2 and TRBJ1-3; D is unclear. The CDR3 length is 15 residues. Trimming left V 1 base short and J 4 bases short, with 11 bases between. The germline V gene encodes CDR1 LGHNA and CDR2 YNFKEQ. The CDR3: CASSQARGSGNTIYF. DNA of the CDR3: TGTGCCAGCAGCCAAGCCCGGGGTAGCGGAAACACCATATATTTT.

The rearrangement uses TRBV5-1 and TRBJ1-1; D gene ambiguous. Trimming pared 0 bases from V and 4 bases from J, leaving 10 bases between. Per the germline V gene, CDR1 is SGHRS and CDR2 is YFSETQ. This CDR3 is 14 amino acids long. CDR3 amino acids: CASSLATASTEAFF. The CDR3 DNA reads TGCGCCAGCAGCTTGGCGACGGCGAGCACTGAAGCTTTCTTT.

This clone was recorded once. The chain couples TRBV28 to TRBJ2-6; perhaps TRBD1 as D (6 bases). Trimming cost V 5 bases and J 0 bases, with 8 bases left between them. There are 15 residues in the CDR3. Germline CDR1 and CDR2: MDHEN and SYDVKM. CDR3 protein: CASSPDSSGANVLTF. The CDR3 nucleotides read TGTGCCAGCAGTCCGGACAGCTCTGGGGCCAACGTCCTGACTTTC.

A single count supports this clone. The rearrangement uses TRBV11-2 and TRBJ2-1; D may match TRBD1 or TRBD2 (6 bases each). V lost 3 bases and J lost 8, with 8 bases in between. Germline values: CDR1 SGHAT, CDR2 FQNNGV. The CDR3 is made up of 12 amino acids. CDR3 sequence reads: CASSLEGDEQFF. As DNA, the CDR3 is TGTGCCAGCAGCTTGGAGGGGGATGAGCAGTTCTTC. The variable domain in full, with the rest retrieved from reference TRBV11-2 and TRBJ2-1, is EAGVAQSPRYKIIEKRQSVAFWCNPISGHATLYWYQQILGQGPKLLIQFQNNGVVDDSQLPKDRFSAERLKGVDSTLKIQPAKLEDSAVYLCASSLEGDEQFFGPGTRLTVL.

The chain uses TRBV5-1 and TRBJ1-1; D unclear. The ends were cut back, 4 bases at V and 4 bases at J, with 5 bases in the middle. The CDR3 consists of 11 residues. From germline, CDR1 is SGHRS and CDR2 YFSETQ. CDR3 sequence reads: CASSEGTEAFF. The CDR3, as DNA: TGCGCCAGCAGCGAGGGCACTGAAGCTTTCTTT.

This clone has a handful of counts. The chain recombines TRBV24-1 with TRBJ1-5; D possibly corresponds to TRBD1 (5 bases). Trimming pared 9 bases from V and 7 bases from J, leaving 18 bases between. CDR3 length: 14 residues. Germline CDR1 is KGHDR and CDR2 is SFDVKD. The CDR3 spells CATAHSRDGQPQHF. DNA of the CDR3: TGTGCCACCGCGCATTCCCGGGACGGCCAGCCCCAGCATTTT.

This clone appeared a few times. The CDR3 spells CASSKVTVWTKRDGNQPQHF. For the CDR3, the DNA is TGTGCCAGCAGCAAAGTAACGGTCTGGACCAAACGGGACGGCAATCAGCCCCAGCATTTT. The chain employs TRBV21-1 and TRBJ1-5. TRBV21-1 is given as a pseudogene. The CDR3 has 20 amino acids.

V gene TRBV19 combines with J gene TRBJ1-4; 8 bases agree with TRBD1. The CDR3 loop spans 15 amino acids. The trim removed 9 bases at V and 6 bases at J, leaving 12 bases unmatched. Germline loops: CDR1 LNHDA, CDR2 SQIVND (reference sequence). The CDR3 sequence is CASLKRGQGYEKLFF. CDR3 nucleotides: TGTGCCAGCCTAAAACGTGGACAGGGCTATGAAAAACTGTTTTTT.

The genes are TRBV7-3 and TRBJ2-7; the D gene is possibly TRBD1 (5 bases). V was pared by 0 bases and J by 5 bases, with 8 bases between. The CDR3 totals 13 residues. Germline V CDR1 and CDR2: SGHTA, FQGTGA. The CDR3 DNA reads TGTGCCAGCAGCTTAACGGGCAGGGACGAGCAGTACGTC. Translating it yields CASSLTGRDEQYV.

The chain couples TRBV5-1 to TRBJ1-5; D possibly corresponds to TRBD1 (5 bases). The CDR3 totals 15 residues. CDR1 SGHRS and CDR2 YFSETQ come from the germline V gene. Trimming cost V 5 bases and J 2 bases, with 14 bases left between them. The CDR3 reads CASSPTGSGNQPQHF. The CDR3 nucleotides read TGCGCCAGCAGTCCAACAGGTTCGGGCAATCAGCCCCAGCATTTT.

The chain combines TRBV6-6 with TRBJ2-1, with D possibly matching TRBD2 (5 bases). CDR1 is MNHNY, CDR2 SVGAGI, per germline (reference sequence). CDR3 size: 14 residues. With 4 bases removed from V and 2 bases from J, the gap between germline ends came to 9 bases. The CDR3 coding sequence is TGTGCCAGCAGTTCCCGGGGTCCCTACAATGAGCAGTTCTTC. As protein: CASSSRGPYNEQFF.

The CDR3 region is CASSLTEIPGYTF. The CDR3 DNA follows: TGCGCCAGCAGCTTGACAGAGATTCCGGGCTACACCTTC. The rearrangement joins TRBV5-1 to TRBJ1-2, with no clear D. Trimming shortened V by 1 base and J by 8 bases, and 12 bases separated the two germline ends. The germline V gene encodes CDR1 SGHRS and CDR2 YFSETQ. This CDR3 contains 13 residues.

The rearrangement uses TRBV2 and TRBJ1-1; a weak D match, TRBD1 (5 bases). The CDR3 length is 12 residues. The V gene's germline CDR1 is SNHLY and CDR2 FYNNEI. The CDR3 is CAGEDSVAEAFF. The CDR3 DNA follows: TGTGCAGGCGAAGACAGCGTCGCTGAAGCTTTCTTT.

This sequence joins TRBV7-8 and TRBJ2-6; 10 bases are shared with TRBD1. Trimming took 2 bases from V and 2 from J; bases not matched to a gene: 12. Germline CDR1 SGHVS, CDR2 FQNEAQ. This CDR3 is 20 amino acids long. CDR3 residues: CASSLFTTGTGAAGANVLTF. DNA for the CDR3: TGTGCCAGCAGCTTATTTACAACCGGGACAGGGGCCGCTGGGGCCAACGTCCTGACTTTC.